These T cell receptor beta chains were read from a single sample in a study of memory CD4+ T cells and cytomegalovirus serostatus. Method: immunoSEQ multiplex PCR; TCRdb's copy keeps in-frame clones and lacks some. The repertoire holds 50,000 to 55,000 clones, with approximately 78% as singletons. Sequences were obtained from memory CD4+ T cells from blood. These receptors all come from an adult in good health and CMV-seronegative. The CDR3 runs from the conserved cysteine through the conserved F or W. The D gene is left open where the match is weak. The size field is filled for only some rows; it gives once, few, many or a size class.

len: 16; v_gene: TRBV28; d_gene: .; j_gene: TRBJ1-3; abundance: .; CDR3aa: CASSFLAAGYGNTIYF; CDR3nt: TGTGCCAGCAGTTTCCTAGCGGCAGGGTATGGAAACACCATATATTTT
len: 16; v_gene: TRBV5-6; d_gene: TRBD1; j_gene: TRBJ2-2; abundance: .; CDR3aa: CASSRDRDTNTGELFF; CDR3nt: TGTGCCAGCAGCAGGGACAGGGATACGAACACCGGGGAGCTGTTTTTT
len: 15; v_gene: TRBV5-1; d_gene: .; j_gene: TRBJ2-5; abundance: .; CDR3aa: CASSFGYRGGETQYF; CDR3nt: TGCGCCAGCAGCTTTGGTTACAGGGGAGGAGAGACCCAGTACTTC
len: 17; v_gene: TRBV5-6; d_gene: .; j_gene: TRBJ2-6; abundance: .; CDR3aa: CASSLTSGGSGANVLTF; CDR3nt: TGTGCCAGCAGCTTGACTTCCGGGGGCTCTGGGGCCAACGTCCTGACTTTC
len: 13; v_gene: TRBV9; d_gene: TRBD1; j_gene: TRBJ1-2; abundance: once; CDR3aa: CAGSNRDSRHNTF; CDR3nt: TGTGCCGGCAGCAACCGGGACAGCCGTCATAACACCTTC
len: 15; v_gene: TRBV7-9; d_gene: .; j_gene: TRBJ2-7; abundance: .; CDR3aa: CASSPARDNAYEQYF; CDR3nt: TGTGCCAGCAGCCCAGCCCGGGACAACGCCTACGAGCAGTACTTC
len: 15; v_gene: TRBV25-1; d_gene: TRBD1; j_gene: TRBJ1-1; abundance: .; CDR3aa: CASSADRGHGTEAFF; CDR3nt: TGTGCCAGCAGTGCCGACAGGGGGCACGGCACTGAAGCTTTCTTT
len: 15; v_gene: TRBV19; d_gene: TRBD2; j_gene: TRBJ2-5; abundance: .; CDR3aa: CASSMGTSGSETQYF; CDR3nt: TGTGCCAGTAGTATGGGGACTAGCGGTTCAGAGACCCAGTACTTC
len: 14; v_gene: TRBV2; d_gene: TRBD2; j_gene: TRBJ2-1; abundance: .; CDR3aa: CASSIKRGRDEQFF; CDR3nt: TGTGCCAGCAGTATCAAGCGGGGCCGAGATGAGCAGTTCTTC
len: 13; v_gene: TRBV2; d_gene: TRBD1; j_gene: TRBJ2-5; abundance: .; CDR3aa: CASVRDRQETQYF; CDR3nt: TGTGCCAGCGTCCGGGACAGACAAGAGACCCAGTACTTC
len: 17; v_gene: TRBV28; d_gene: TRBD1; j_gene: TRBJ1-5; abundance: few; CDR3aa: CASSPPGTVYSNQPQHF; CDR3nt: TGTGCCAGCAGTCCCCCAGGGACAGTCTATAGCAATCAGCCCCAGCATTTT
len: 15; v_gene: TRBV6-4; d_gene: TRBD1; j_gene: TRBJ2-3; abundance: medium-sized; CDR3aa: CASSEGQGDTDTQYF; CDR3nt: TGTGCCAGCAGTGAAGGGCAGGGGGATACAGATACGCAGTATTTT
len: 13; v_gene: TRBV6-5; d_gene: .; j_gene: TRBJ1-1; abundance: .; CDR3aa: CASSRGRGTEAFF; CDR3nt: TGTGCCAGCAGCCGAGGCCGGGGCACTGAAGCTTTCTTT
len: 15; v_gene: TRBV6-1; d_gene: .; j_gene: TRBJ1-5; abundance: .; CDR3aa: CASRLASLSNQPQHF; CDR3nt: TGTGCCAGCAGGCTGGCATCGCTAAGCAATCAGCCCCAGCATTTT
len: 14; v_gene: TRBV28; d_gene: .; j_gene: TRBJ1-3; abundance: .; CDR3aa: CASSSGGRGNTIYF; CDR3nt: TGTGCCAGCAGTTCGGGGGGAAGGGGAAACACCATATATTTT
len: 15; v_gene: TRBV28; d_gene: .; j_gene: TRBJ2-3; abundance: .; CDR3aa: CASSFLQADTDTQYF; CDR3nt: TGTGCCAGCAGTTTTTTGCAGGCGGACACAGATACGCAGTATTTT
len: 16; v_gene: TRBV30; d_gene: .; j_gene: TRBJ1-1; abundance: few; CDR3aa: CAWSVKGLVGETEAFF; CDR3nt: TGTGCCTGGAGTGTAAAGGGCTTGGTGGGAGAGACTGAAGCTTTCTTT
len: 14; v_gene: TRBV19; d_gene: .; j_gene: TRBJ1-1; abundance: .; CDR3aa: CASRVGRANTEAFF; CDR3nt: TGTGCCAGTAGAGTAGGACGGGCGAACACTGAAGCTTTCTTT
len: 13; v_gene: TRBV19; d_gene: .; j_gene: TRBJ2-7; abundance: .; CDR3aa: CASSVTGGAEQYF; CDR3nt: TGTGCCAGTAGTGTCACAGGGGGGGCCGAGCAGTACTTC
len: 14; v_gene: TRBV7-2; d_gene: .; j_gene: TRBJ1-2; abundance: .; CDR3aa: CASSIGGRGYGYTF; CDR3nt: TGTGCCAGCAGCATAGGGGGTCGGGGCTATGGCTACACCTTC
len: 17; v_gene: TRBV7-6; d_gene: TRBD2; j_gene: TRBJ2-3; abundance: .; CDR3aa: CASGPSSGGISGDTQYF; CDR3nt: TGTGCCAGCGGCCCAAGTAGCGGGGGTATTAGTGGAGATACGCAGTATTTT
len: 12; v_gene: TRBV30; d_gene: .; j_gene: TRBJ1-2; abundance: .; CDR3aa: CAWSSQDGGCTF; CDR3nt: TGTGCCTGGAGTTCACAGGACGGTGGCTGCACCTTC
len: 14; v_gene: TRBV9; d_gene: .; j_gene: TRBJ1-6; abundance: .; CDR3aa: CASSLDDPSSPLHF; CDR3nt: TGTGCCAGCAGCCTGGACGACCCTTCTTCACCCCTCCACTTT
len: 16; v_gene: TRBV7-8; d_gene: TRBD2; j_gene: TRBJ2-5; abundance: .; CDR3aa: CASSLVTGGLRETQYF; CDR3nt: TGTGCCAGCAGCTTAGTAACGGGGGGGCTTCGAGAGACCCAGTACTTC
len: 15; v_gene: TRBV7-9; d_gene: .; j_gene: TRBJ2-7; abundance: .; CDR3aa: CASSHGQLAPYEQYF; CDR3nt: TGTGCCAGCAGCCACGGGCAGTTGGCCCCCTACGAGCAGTACTTC
len: 11; v_gene: TRBV9; d_gene: .; j_gene: TRBJ2-1; abundance: .; CDR3aa: CASSLDREQFF; CDR3nt: TGTGCCAGCAGCCTCGACAGGGAGCAGTTCTTC
len: 14; v_gene: TRBV19; d_gene: .; j_gene: TRBJ1-2; abundance: .; CDR3aa: CASTLRGGNYGYTF; CDR3nt: TGTGCCAGTACATTAAGGGGAGGGAACTATGGCTACACCTTC
len: 14; v_gene: TRBV19; d_gene: .; j_gene: TRBJ1-6; abundance: .; CDR3aa: CASQLGQDRSPLHF; CDR3nt: TGTGCCAGCCAATTGGGACAAGACCGTTCACCCCTCCACTTT
len: 14; v_gene: TRBV4-2; d_gene: .; j_gene: TRBJ2-5; abundance: .; CDR3aa: CASSQDARKETQYF; CDR3nt: TGTGCCAGCAGCCAAGATGCCCGAAAAGAGACCCAGTACTTC
len: 16; v_gene: TRBV5-1; d_gene: .; j_gene: TRBJ1-2; abundance: .; CDR3aa: CASSLEGQPGGYGYTF; CDR3nt: TGCGCCAGCAGCTTGGAAGGGCAGCCCGGTGGGTATGGCTACACCTTC
len: 17; v_gene: TRBV5-1; d_gene: .; j_gene: TRBJ1-4; abundance: once; CDR3aa: CASSPGPTGATNEKLFF; CDR3nt: TGCGCCAGCAGCCCCGGACCGACTGGGGCAACTAATGAAAAACTGTTTTTT
len: 12; v_gene: TRBV7-3; d_gene: .; j_gene: TRBJ2-1; abundance: .; CDR3aa: CASSLIGNEQFF; CDR3nt: TGTGCCAGCAGCTTAATAGGGAATGAGCAGTTCTTC
len: 13; v_gene: TRBV7-9; d_gene: .; j_gene: TRBJ1-3; abundance: .; CDR3aa: CATEGDSGNTIYF; CDR3nt: TGTGCCACCGAGGGGGATTCTGGAAACACCATATATTTT
len: 15; v_gene: TRBV6-1; d_gene: .; j_gene: TRBJ1-1; abundance: .; CDR3aa: CASSGAGRTKREAFF; CDR3nt: TGTGCCAGCAGTGGTGCGGGACGGACGAAGAGGGAAGCTTTCTTT
len: 15; v_gene: TRBV7-2; d_gene: .; j_gene: TRBJ2-5; abundance: once; CDR3aa: CASSLATGTLETQYF; CDR3nt: TGTGCCAGCAGCTTAGCGACCGGGACACTGGAGACCCAGTACTTC
len: 13; v_gene: TRBV6-1; d_gene: .; j_gene: TRBJ1-5; abundance: once; CDR3aa: CASKIGSNQPQHF; CDR3nt: TGTGCCAGCAAGATAGGTAGCAATCAGCCCCAGCATTTT
len: 19; v_gene: TRBV5-1; d_gene: TRBD1; j_gene: TRBJ2-7; abundance: .; CDR3aa: CASSFPVEGTGGFSYEQYF; CDR3nt: TGCGCCAGCAGCTTTCCGGTTGAGGGGACAGGGGGCTTTTCCTACGAGCAGTACTTC
len: 15; v_gene: TRBV27; d_gene: TRBD1; j_gene: TRBJ2-5; abundance: .; CDR3aa: CASSFSHRGKETQYF; CDR3nt: TGTGCCAGCAGTTTTTCGCACAGGGGGAAAGAGACCCAGTACTTC
len: 18; v_gene: TRBV28; d_gene: TRBD1; j_gene: TRBJ1-5; abundance: .; CDR3aa: CASSRLYRDRINNQPQHF; CDR3nt: TGTGCCAGCAGCCGACTATACCGGGACAGGATAAACAATCAGCCCCAGCATTTT
len: 14; v_gene: TRBV12-5; d_gene: TRBD2; j_gene: TRBJ2-1; abundance: .; CDR3aa: CASGPGLGTNEQFF; CDR3nt: TGTGCTAGTGGTCCGGGACTAGGGACAAATGAGCAGTTCTTC
len: 14; v_gene: TRBV10-2; d_gene: .; j_gene: TRBJ1-3; abundance: few; CDR3aa: CASMLTVSGNTIYF; CDR3nt: TGCGCCAGCATGTTGACCGTCTCTGGAAACACCATATATTTT
len: 15; v_gene: TRBV6-1; d_gene: .; j_gene: TRBJ1-2; abundance: .; CDR3aa: CASIQGGGKIAGYTF; CDR3nt: TGTGCCAGCATACAGGGAGGAGGGAAAATAGCGGGCTACACCTTC
len: 16; v_gene: TRBV7-6; d_gene: .; j_gene: TRBJ2-1; abundance: once; CDR3aa: CASSPNRDAGFNEQFF; CDR3nt: TGTGCCAGCAGTCCGAATCGGGACGCCGGTTTTAATGAGCAGTTCTTC
len: 15; v_gene: TRBV15; d_gene: .; j_gene: TRBJ2-2; abundance: .; CDR3aa: CASGWRAANTGELFF; CDR3nt: TGTGCCTCCGGGTGGCGGGCCGCGAACACCGGGGAGCTGTTTTTT
len: 11; v_gene: TRBV5-8; d_gene: .; j_gene: TRBJ2-3; abundance: .; CDR3aa: CASSLEDTQYF; CDR3nt: TGTGCCAGCAGCTTGGAGGATACGCAGTATTTT
len: 15; v_gene: TRBV9; d_gene: TRBD2; j_gene: TRBJ2-5; abundance: .; CDR3aa: CASSAGGADRETQYF; CDR3nt: TGTGCCAGCAGCGCCGGGGGGGCCGATCGAGAGACCCAGTACTTC
len: 15; v_gene: TRBV11-2; d_gene: .; j_gene: TRBJ1-5; abundance: .; CDR3aa: CASSLRGLGNQPQHF; CDR3nt: TGTGCCAGCAGCTTAAGGGGTCTTGGCAATCAGCCCCAGCATTTT
len: 12; v_gene: TRBV6-5; d_gene: TRBD1; j_gene: TRBJ1-2; abundance: .; CDR3aa: CASRQTGVGYTF; CDR3nt: TGTGCCAGCAGACAGACAGGGGTGGGCTACACCTTC
len: 15; v_gene: TRBV7-8; d_gene: TRBD1; j_gene: TRBJ2-3; abundance: .; CDR3aa: CASSWGTGLSDTQYF; CDR3nt: TGTGCCAGCAGCTGGGGGACAGGGTTATCAGATACGCAGTATTTT
len: 12; v_gene: TRBV19; d_gene: .; j_gene: TRBJ1-5; abundance: .; CDR3aa: CASSIEYQPQHF; CDR3nt: TGTGCCAGTAGTATCGAGTATCAGCCCCAGCATTTT
len: 11; v_gene: TRBV29-1; d_gene: .; j_gene: TRBJ2-7; abundance: .; CDR3aa: CSVLARDEQYF; CDR3nt: TGCAGCGTTCTAGCCAGGGACGAGCAGTACTTC
len: 16; v_gene: TRBV5-1; d_gene: TRBD1; j_gene: TRBJ2-5; abundance: .; CDR3aa: CASSSGTGNNPETQYF; CDR3nt: TGCGCCAGCAGCTCCGGGACAGGGAATAATCCGGAGACCCAGTACTTC
len: 13; v_gene: TRBV28; d_gene: .; j_gene: TRBJ1-2; abundance: .; CDR3aa: CASRPTNNYGYTF; CDR3nt: TGTGCCAGCAGGCCCACCAATAACTATGGCTACACCTTC